The 2 T cell receptor beta chains given below trace back to one sample, sequenced in a study of PD-1 blockade in classical Hodgkin lymphoma. Sequencing used immunoSEQ multiplex PCR; TCRdb keeps in-frame clones, though not all of them. The table has approximately 89,000 clones, roughly 84% seen once; the top ten hold 10% to 15%. All the patients suffered relapse after autologous stem cell transplantation, and brentuximab vedotin exposure differed. The input for sequencing was peripheral blood mononuclear cells (PBMCs), taken at baseline. These receptors all stem from a human donor with classical Hodgkin lymphoma.

The chain uses TRBV7-8 and TRBJ2-1; 8 bases agree with TRBD2. The V and J ends lost 5 bases and 2 bases, in that order; junction bases with no gene match: 5. The CDR3 spans 15 residues. Germline lookup yields CDR1 SGHVS and CDR2 FQNEAQ. This chain's CDR3 is CASSIPAGAYNEQFF. CDR3 nucleotide sequence: TGTGCCAGCAGCATACCAGCGGGGGCCTACAATGAGCAGTTCTTC.

By share, this clone ranks as medium-sized. This chain links TRBV9 with TRBJ2-1; D might be TRBD1 (6 bases). V dropped 1 base and J dropped 5 bases, with 16 bases sitting between them. Germline V gene lookup returns CDR1 SGDLS and CDR2 YYNGEE. The CDR3 extends over 16 amino acids. The CDR3 DNA reads as TGTGCCAGCAGCGTAAAGGGGGAGATCCCCCACAATGAGCAGTTCTTC. Translated, it gives CASSVKGEIPHNEQFF.